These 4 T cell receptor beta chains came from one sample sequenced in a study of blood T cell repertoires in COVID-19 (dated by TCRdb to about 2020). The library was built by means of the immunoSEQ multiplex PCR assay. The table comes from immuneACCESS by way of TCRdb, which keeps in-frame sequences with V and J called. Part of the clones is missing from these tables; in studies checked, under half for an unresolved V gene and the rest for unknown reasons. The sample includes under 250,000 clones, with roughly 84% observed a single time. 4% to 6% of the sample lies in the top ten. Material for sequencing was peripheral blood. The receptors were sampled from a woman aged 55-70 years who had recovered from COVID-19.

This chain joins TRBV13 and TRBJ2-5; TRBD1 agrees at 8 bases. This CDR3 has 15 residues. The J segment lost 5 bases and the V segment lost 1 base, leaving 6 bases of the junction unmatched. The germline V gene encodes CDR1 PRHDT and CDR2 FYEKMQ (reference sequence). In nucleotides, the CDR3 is TGTGCCAGCAGCTTAGTACAGGGGGATTTGGAGACCCAGTACTTC. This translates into CASSLVQGDLETQYF.

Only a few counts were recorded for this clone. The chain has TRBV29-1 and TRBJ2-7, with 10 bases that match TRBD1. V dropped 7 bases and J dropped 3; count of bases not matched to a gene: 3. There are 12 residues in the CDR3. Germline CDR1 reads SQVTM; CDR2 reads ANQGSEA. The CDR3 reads CSAGTGDYEQYF. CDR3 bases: TGCAGCGCCGGGACAGGGGACTACGAGCAGTACTTC.

The CDR3: CASSLNAGGNTIYF. The CDR3, as DNA: TGTGCCAGCAGCTTAAACGCGGGAGGAAACACCATATATTTT. The J gene is TRBJ1-3, the V gene TRBV7-3; the D is unclear. The CDR3 is 14 amino acids. V lost 1 base and J 4 bases, leaving 8 bases between the germline ends. CDR1 and CDR2 (germline): SGHTA, FQGTGA.

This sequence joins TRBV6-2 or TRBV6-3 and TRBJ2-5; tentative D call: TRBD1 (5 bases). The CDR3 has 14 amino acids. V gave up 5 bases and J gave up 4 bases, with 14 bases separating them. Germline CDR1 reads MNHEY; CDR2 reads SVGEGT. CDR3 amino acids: CASSRQWGRETQYF. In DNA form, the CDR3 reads TGTGCCAGCAGTAGACAGTGGGGTAGAGAGACCCAGTACTTC.